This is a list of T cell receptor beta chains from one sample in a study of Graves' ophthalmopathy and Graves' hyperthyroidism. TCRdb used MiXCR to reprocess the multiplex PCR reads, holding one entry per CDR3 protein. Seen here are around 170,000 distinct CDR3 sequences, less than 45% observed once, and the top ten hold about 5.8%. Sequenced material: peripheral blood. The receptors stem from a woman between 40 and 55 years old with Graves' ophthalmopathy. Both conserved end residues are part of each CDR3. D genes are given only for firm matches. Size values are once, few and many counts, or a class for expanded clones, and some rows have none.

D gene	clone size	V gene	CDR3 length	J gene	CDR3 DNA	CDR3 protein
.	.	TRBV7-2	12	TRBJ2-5	TGTGCCAGCAGCTCGGGACAAATGGCCCAGTACTTC	CASSSGQMAQYF
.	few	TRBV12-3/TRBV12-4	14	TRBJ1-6	TGTGCCAGCAGCCTGGAAAGGGGGTATTCACCCCTCCACTTT	CASSLERGYSPLHF
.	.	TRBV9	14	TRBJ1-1	TGTGCCAGCAGCCCAGTGGGGGCCTACACTGAAGCTTTCTTT	CASSPVGAYTEAFF
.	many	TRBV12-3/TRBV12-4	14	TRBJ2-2	TGTGCCAGCAGTTCCGATGGGGGAGGCGGGGAGCTGTTTTTT	CASSSDGGGGELFF
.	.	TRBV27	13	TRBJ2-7	TGTGCCAGCAGTTTAGACCTCGGCTACGAGCAGTACTTC	CASSLDLGYEQYF
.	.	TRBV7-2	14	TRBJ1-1	TGTGCCAGCAGCCGGTACACAGGGAACGCTGAAGCTTTCTTT	CASSRYTGNAEAFF
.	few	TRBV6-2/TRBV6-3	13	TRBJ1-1	TGTGCCAGCAGGAGGACAGCAGCCACTGAAGCTTTCTTT	CASRRTAATEAFF
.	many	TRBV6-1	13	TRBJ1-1	TGTGCCAGCAGACGCCACGTGGTGGGTGAAGCTTTCTTT	CASRRHVVGEAFF
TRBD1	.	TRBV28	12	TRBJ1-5	TGTGCCAGCAGTTCCCAGGGGGAGCCCCAGCATTTT	CASSSQGEPQHF
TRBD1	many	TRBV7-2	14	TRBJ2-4	TGTGCCAGCAGCTTAGTACAGGGGGGAAACATTCAGTACTTC	CASSLVQGGNIQYF